This is a list of T cell receptor beta chains from one sample in a study of OX40 agonist ivuxolimab in advanced cancers. The table came from immunoSEQ multiplex PCR; TCRdb's copy has only in-frame clones and leaves some out. The sample has around 78,000 clones, 85% to 90% seen once; the top ten hold under 1%. The source was CD4+ or CD8+ T cells sorted from blood, collected in a trial of the OX40 agonist ivuxolimab. Every receptor here comes from an adult with an advanced solid tumor such as melanoma, head and neck, liver or kidney cancer. The CDR3 runs from the conserved cysteine through the conserved F or W. D genes are given only for firm matches. Rows may omit the clone size; those that give it use once, few, many or a size class.

TRBJ1-4	-	-	TRBV30	TGTGCCTCCCGGCAGGTACCTGCCCAGAAACTGTTTTTT	CASRQVPAQKLFF
TRBJ2-1	-	-	TRBV5-1	TGCGCCAGCAGCTTGGGGACACACAACCTACACAATGAGCAGTTCTTC	CASSLGTHNLHNEQFF
TRBJ2-7	-	-	TRBV20-1	TGCAGTGCTAGAGAACGCCACGAGCAGTACTTC	CSARERHEQYF
TRBJ2-1	few	-	TRBV7-3	TGTGCCAGCAGCTTAATAGGGCAGGGTTACAATGAGCAGTTCTTC	CASSLIGQGYNEQFF
TRBJ2-1	-	TRBD2	TRBV9	TGTGCCAGCAGCCCCCGGACTAGCGGCTACAATGAGCAGTTCTTC	CASSPRTSGYNEQFF
TRBJ2-5	-	-	TRBV5-1	TGCGCCAGCAGCTTGGAGAGCCCCCGCGGAGGTCCAAAAGAGACCCAGTACTTC	CASSLESPRGGPKETQYF
TRBJ2-7	few	TRBD1	TRBV12-5	TGTGCTAGTGGGCCGGGACAGGGCTCCTACGAGCAGTACTTC	CASGPGQGSYEQYF
TRBJ2-6	-	TRBD1	TRBV11-2	TGTGCCAGCAGCTGGGACAGGACTGGGGCCAACGTCCTGACTTTC	CASSWDRTGANVLTF
TRBJ2-1	-	-	TRBV2	TGTGCCAGCACTGAAATGGACAGAGAGGAGTTCTTC	CASTEMDREEFF
TRBJ1-5	-	-	TRBV2	TGTGCCAGCAGTGTCCGTCGGGACGTGGATCAGCCCCAGCATTTT	CASSVRRDVDQPQHF
TRBJ2-3	once	-	TRBV29-1	TGCAGCGTTGAACGCTGGGGGCGCACAGATACGCAGTATTTT	CSVERWGRTDTQYF
TRBJ2-7	-	-	TRBV4-2	TGTGCCAGCAGCCAAGAGAGGGGCTACGAGCAGTACTTC	CASSQERGYEQYF
TRBJ2-3	-	-	TRBV5-1	TGCGCCAGCAGCCAATCGGGACAACTCACAGATACGCAGTATTTT	CASSQSGQLTDTQYF
TRBJ1-1	-	TRBD1	TRBV6-5	TGTGCCAGCAGTTACCTCGGACAGGGACGAGCTTTCTTT	CASSYLGQGRAFF
TRBJ1-2	-	-	TRBV6-1	TGTGCCAGCAGAGAGGGAGGGTCAATTAACTATGGCTACACCTTC	CASREGGSINYGYTF
TRBJ2-7	-	-	TRBV11-2	TGTGCCAGCAGCTTAGATGGTTCGGCCGAGCAGTACTTC	CASSLDGSAEQYF
TRBJ1-4	-	TRBD1	TRBV10-2	TGCGCCAGCGCCGGGACAGGCGCAACTAATGAAAAACTGTTTTTT	CASAGTGATNEKLFF
TRBJ1-2	-	-	TRBV12-5	TGTGCTAGTGGTTTTAGGGACACCTTCCGGCGGGGCTACACCTTC	CASGFRDTFRRGYTF
TRBJ1-1	-	TRBD1	TRBV7-9	TGTGCCAGCAGCTTTCCTAGGACAGGGGGCTTCATGAACACTGAAGCTTTCTTT	CASSFPRTGGFMNTEAFF
TRBJ1-1	-	-	TRBV28	TGTGCCAGCAGTTTCTCCCCCAGTAGGGGGTTTATTTTAAAGACTGAAGCTTTCTTT	CASSFSPSRGFILKTEAFF
TRBJ1-2	once	-	TRBV28	TGTGCCAGCAGTTTATCGCGACGGAACTATGGCTACACCTTC	CASSLSRRNYGYTF
TRBJ2-2	once	-	TRBV23-1	TGCGCCAGTGAAGTCGGGGAGCTGTTTTTT	CASEVGELFF
TRBJ2-1	-	TRBD2	TRBV5-1	TGCGCCAGCAGCCCAGCTAGCGGGGCTTGGAATGAGCAGTTCTTC	CASSPASGAWNEQFF
TRBJ1-2	once	TRBD1	TRBV28	TGTGCCATCTTCGGGGGGACAGGAGGCTACACCTTC	CAIFGGTGGYTF
TRBJ2-2	-	-	TRBV5-6	TGTGCCAGCAGCTTCGCGACCGGGGAGCTGTTTTTT	CASSFATGELFF
TRBJ1-1	-	TRBD1	TRBV6-6	TGTGCCAGCATTCCGGGACAGGGGAACACTGAAGCTTTCTTT	CASIPGQGNTEAFF
TRBJ2-3	-	-	TRBV11-3	TGTGCCAGCAGCTTAGCCAGCGGCCTCAGGAGCACAGATACGCAGTATTTT	CASSLASGLRSTDTQYF
TRBJ2-6	-	TRBD1	TRBV10-3	TGTGCCATCAGCCCCGACAGGGGAGTCTCTGGGGCCAACGTCCTGACTTTC	CAISPDRGVSGANVLTF
TRBJ1-4	-	TRBD1	TRBV19	TGTGCCAGTAGTCCTCGGACAGGGGCTTATAATGAAAAACTGTTTTTT	CASSPRTGAYNEKLFF
TRBJ2-1	few	TRBD1	TRBV10-1	TGCGCCAGCGGGACAGGCCCCGGCAATGAGCAGTTCTTC	CASGTGPGNEQFF
TRBJ1-5	once	-	TRBV11-2	TGTGCCAGCAGCTCCGATAGTAGCGGGGGCCAGCCCCAGCATTTT	CASSSDSSGGQPQHF
TRBJ2-2	once	TRBD1	TRBV10-1	TGCGCCAGCAGCCCCACAGGGGGCATGGGGGAGCTGTTTTTT	CASSPTGGMGELFF
TRBJ2-2	once	-	TRBV11-2	TGTGCCAGCAGCTTGGCTAGCACCGGGGAGCTGTTTTTT	CASSLASTGELFF
TRBJ1-1	few	-	TRBV14	TGTGCCAGCAGCCAAGTAGGGCAGAACACTGAAGCTTTCTTT	CASSQVGQNTEAFF
TRBJ2-7	-	TRBD1	TRBV4-2	TGTGCCAGCAGCCAAGATCTTCACCGGGACAGGGGGCTCTACGAGCAGTACTTC	CASSQDLHRDRGLYEQYF
TRBJ2-1	-	-	TRBV11-2	TGTGCCAGCAGCTTAGGGACTCACAATGAGCAGTTCTTC	CASSLGTHNEQFF
TRBJ1-2	-	-	TRBV11-2	TGTGCCAGCAGCTTAGAGGACATCTCTGGCTACACCTTC	CASSLEDISGYTF
TRBJ2-1	-	TRBD2	TRBV6-1	TGTGCCAGCGGGCCTAGCGGGTTGAATGAGCAGTTCTTC	CASGPSGLNEQFF
TRBJ2-3	-	TRBD1	TRBV7-3	TGTGCCAGCACCCCCGGACAGGGGACAGATACGCAGTATTTT	CASTPGQGTDTQYF
TRBJ1-2	-	-	TRBV10-3	TGTGCCATCAGTGAGACAGACTATGGCTACACCTTC	CAISETDYGYTF
TRBJ1-1	-	-	TRBV19	TGTGCCAGTAGTACGATACTTCTGAACACTGAAGCTTTCTTT	CASSTILLNTEAFF
TRBJ2-2	-	-	TRBV11-2	TGTGCCAGCAGCTTAGCGGGCGCCGGGGAGCTGTTTTTT	CASSLAGAGELFF